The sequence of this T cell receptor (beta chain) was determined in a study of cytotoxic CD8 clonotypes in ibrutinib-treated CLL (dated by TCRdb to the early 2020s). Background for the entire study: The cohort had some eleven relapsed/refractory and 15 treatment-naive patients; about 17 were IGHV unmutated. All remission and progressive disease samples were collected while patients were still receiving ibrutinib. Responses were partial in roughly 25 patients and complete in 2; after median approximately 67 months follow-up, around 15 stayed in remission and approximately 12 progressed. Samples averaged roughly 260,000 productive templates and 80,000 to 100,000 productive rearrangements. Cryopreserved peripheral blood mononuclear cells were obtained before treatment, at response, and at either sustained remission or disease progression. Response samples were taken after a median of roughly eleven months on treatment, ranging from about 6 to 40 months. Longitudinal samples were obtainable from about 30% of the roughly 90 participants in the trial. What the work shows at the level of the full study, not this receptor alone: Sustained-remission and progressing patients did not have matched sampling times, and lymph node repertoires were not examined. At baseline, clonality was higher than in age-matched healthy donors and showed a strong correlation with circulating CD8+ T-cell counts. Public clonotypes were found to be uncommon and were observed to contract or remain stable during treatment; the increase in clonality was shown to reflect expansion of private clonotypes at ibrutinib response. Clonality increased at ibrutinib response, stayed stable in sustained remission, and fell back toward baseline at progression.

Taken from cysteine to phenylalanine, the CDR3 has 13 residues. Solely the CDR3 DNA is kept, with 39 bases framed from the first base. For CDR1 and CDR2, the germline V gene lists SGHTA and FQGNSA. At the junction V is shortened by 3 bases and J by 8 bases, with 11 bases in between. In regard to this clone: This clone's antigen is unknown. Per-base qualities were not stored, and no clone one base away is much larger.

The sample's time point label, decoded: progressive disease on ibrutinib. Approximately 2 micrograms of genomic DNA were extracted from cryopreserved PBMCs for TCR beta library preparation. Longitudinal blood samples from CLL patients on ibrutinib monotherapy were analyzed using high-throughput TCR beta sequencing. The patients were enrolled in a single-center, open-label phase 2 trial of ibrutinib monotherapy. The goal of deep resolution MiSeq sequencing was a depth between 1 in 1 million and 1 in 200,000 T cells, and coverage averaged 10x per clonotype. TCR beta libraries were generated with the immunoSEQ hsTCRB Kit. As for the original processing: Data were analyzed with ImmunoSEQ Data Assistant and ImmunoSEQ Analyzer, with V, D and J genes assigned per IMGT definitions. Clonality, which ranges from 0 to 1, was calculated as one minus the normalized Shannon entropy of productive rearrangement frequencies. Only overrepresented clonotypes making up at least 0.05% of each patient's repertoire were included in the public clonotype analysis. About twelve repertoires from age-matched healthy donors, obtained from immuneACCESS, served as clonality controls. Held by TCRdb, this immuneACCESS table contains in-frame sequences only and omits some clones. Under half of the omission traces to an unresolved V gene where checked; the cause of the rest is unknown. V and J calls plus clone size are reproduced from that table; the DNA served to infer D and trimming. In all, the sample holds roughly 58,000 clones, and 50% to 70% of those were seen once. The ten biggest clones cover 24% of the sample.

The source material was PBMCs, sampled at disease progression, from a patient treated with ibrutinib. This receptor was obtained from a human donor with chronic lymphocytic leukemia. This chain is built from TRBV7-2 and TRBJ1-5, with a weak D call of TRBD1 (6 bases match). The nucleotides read TGTGCCAGCAGCTTTGGACAGTTGGAGCCCCAGCATTTT. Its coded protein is CASSFGQLEPQHF. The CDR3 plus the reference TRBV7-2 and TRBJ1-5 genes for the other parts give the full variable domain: GAGVSQSPSNKVTEKGKDVELRCDPISGHTALYWYRQSLGQGLEFLIYFQGNSAPDKSGLPSDRFSAERTGGSVSTLTIQRTQQEDSAVYLCASSFGQLEPQHFGDGTRLSIL.